The clone carrying this T cell receptor beta chain was found a few times. The V end was cut by 7 bases, the J end by 2 bases, with 15 bases between. The CDR3 consists of 14 residues. The germline V gene has CDR1 SGHTA and CDR2 FQGNSA. These data are taken from a study of T-cell memory formation after mild COVID-19. TCRdb re-derived calls from the 5' RACE reads in MiXCR, one entry per CDR3 protein. The table includes hundreds of thousands of distinct CDR3 sequences, around 27% detected once. The source of this sequence is an adult woman who had mild COVID-19 (a few samples of this study predate the infection). Cell type and time point are not known. The chain joins TRBV7-2 to TRBJ2-7, with D unresolved. The specimen sequenced was PBMCs or a T cell subset sorted from them (not recorded which). As DNA, the CDR3 is TGTGCCAGCACCCGAGATCCCATCCCCTACGAGCAGTACTTC. Translated, it gives CASTRDPIPYEQYF.